This entry lists 6 T cell receptor beta chains sequenced from one sample in a study of blood T cell repertoires in COVID-19. This table comes from immunoSEQ multiplex PCR, and its TCRdb copy is limited to in-frame clones, with some not included. The top ten hold less than 10% of the sample, which has 270,000 or so clones, over 75% seen once. The sequencing input was peripheral blood. The receptors stem from a human donor in a cohort sampled during active COVID-19.

The sample holds a few counts of this clone. The chain carries TRBV6-4 and TRBJ2-6, with D possibly matching TRBD1 (6 bases). Trimming shortened V by 4 bases and J by 2 bases, and 9 bases separated the two germline ends. Germline loops: CDR1 MRHNA, CDR2 SNTAGT. The CDR3 has 15 residues. The CDR3 loop is CASSGQAPGANVLTF. CDR3 nucleotide sequence: TGTGCCAGCAGTGGACAGGCCCCTGGGGCCAACGTCCTGACTTTC.

With respect to this clone: This CDR3 is also generated by other DNA sequences in the sample. J is TRBJ2-1 and V is TRBV3-1 (or the pseudogene TRBV3-2), with 13 positions matching TRBD2. The CDR3 sequence is 15 residues long. Per germline, CDR1 LGHDT and CDR2 YNNKEL (reference sequence). After removal of 1 base from V and 6 bases from J, the junction contained 0 bases not matched to a gene. CDR3 sequence reads: CASSQGLAGGNEQFF. CDR3 DNA: TGTGCCAGCAGCCAAGGACTAGCGGGAGGCAATGAGCAGTTCTTC.

V usage is TRBV5-8 and J usage is TRBJ1-5; D uncertain. Germline V gene lookup returns CDR1 SGHTS and CDR2 YDEGEE. V was pared by 7 bases and J by 2 bases, with 16 bases between. There are 15 residues in the CDR3. The CDR3: CASQSRLLGNQPQHF. Here the CDR3 DNA reads TGTGCCAGCCAATCCAGGTTGTTGGGCAATCAGCCCCAGCATTTT. The whole variable domain, filled in from reference TRBV5-8 and TRBJ1-5, reads EAGVTQSPTHLIKTRGQQATLRCSPISGHTSVYWYQQALGLGLQFLLWYDEGEERNRGNFPPRFSGRQFPNYSSELNVNALELEDSALYLCASQSRLLGNQPQHFGDGTRLSIL.

The CDR3 DNA reads as TGTGCCAGCAGTTACCGCAGGAAAAGCTCCTACGAGCAGTACTTC. Amino acids: CASSYRRKSSYEQYF. The chain uses TRBV6-2 or TRBV6-3 and TRBJ2-7; D call uncertain. The V end was cut by 2 bases, the J end by 0 bases, with 11 bases between. Per the germline V gene, CDR1 is MNHEY and CDR2 is SVGEGT. This CDR3 region has 15 residues.

The chain recombines TRBV6-6 with TRBJ2-7, with no clear D. The CDR3 covers 14 residues. CDR1 and CDR2 from the germline V gene are MNHNY and SVGAGI (reference sequence). Trimming left V 2 bases short and J 0 bases short, with 8 bases between. The CDR3 nucleotides read TGTGCCAGCAGTTACGGCAGGAACTCCTACGAGCAGTACTTC. Its protein product is CASSYGRNSYEQYF.

The sample holds many counts of this clone. J is TRBJ1-6 and V is TRBV19; D perhaps matches TRBD1 (6 bases). V was pared by 3 bases and J by 6 bases, with 15 bases between. The germline gives CDR1 LNHDA, CDR2 SQIVND (reference sequence). The CDR3 consists of 16 residues. CDR3 amino acids: CASSISRTEPNSPLHF. In nucleotides, the CDR3 is TGTGCCAGTAGTATTTCCAGGACAGAGCCTAATTCACCCCTCCACTTT.